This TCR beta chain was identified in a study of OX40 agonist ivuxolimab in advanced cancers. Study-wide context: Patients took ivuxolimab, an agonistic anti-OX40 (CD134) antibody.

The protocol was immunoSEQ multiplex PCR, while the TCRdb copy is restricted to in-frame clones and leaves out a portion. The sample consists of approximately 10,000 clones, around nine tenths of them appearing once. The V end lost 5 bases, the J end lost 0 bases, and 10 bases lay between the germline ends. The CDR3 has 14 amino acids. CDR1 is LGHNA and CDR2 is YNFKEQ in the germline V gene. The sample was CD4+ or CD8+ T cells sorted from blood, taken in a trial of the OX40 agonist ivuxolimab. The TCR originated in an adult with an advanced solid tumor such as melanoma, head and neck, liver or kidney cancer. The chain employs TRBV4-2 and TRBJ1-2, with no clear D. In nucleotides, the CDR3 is TGTGCCAGCAGCTTAGACGGATCTAACTATGGCTACACCTTC. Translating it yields CASSLDGSNYGYTF.